These 12 T cell receptor beta chains were sequenced from one sample in a study of shared clonotypes between healthy human individuals (TCRdb year 2020). The method was the immunoSEQ multiplex PCR assay. The table comes from immuneACCESS by way of TCRdb, which keeps in-frame sequences with V and J called. Part of the clones is missing from these tables; in studies checked, under half for an unresolved V gene and the rest for unknown reasons. The table for this sample lists around 2,000,000 clones; roughly 94% of them were counted only once. Approximately 0.13% of the sample rests with the top ten. Sequencing input: naive CD4+ T cells sorted from blood. Interpreted using the paper, the cell subset or site label stands for: CD45RA+ positively selected. The receptors stem from a young man in good health.

The rearrangement links TRBV10-1 to TRBJ2-5; D perhaps matches TRBD1 (6 bases). Germline CDR1 reads WNHNN; CDR2 reads SYGVQD (reference sequence). Trimming stripped 6 bases from V and 2 bases from J, with 16 bases between. This CDR3 comprises 15 residues. CDR3 in DNA: TGCGCCAGCAGACCGGGACAAGGAATACAAGAGACCCAGTACTTC. Amino acid sequence: CASRPGQGIQETQYF.

The chain uses TRBV25-1 and TRBJ1-6, with 7 bases fitting TRBD1. The CDR3 loop spans 14 amino acids. Per the germline V gene, CDR1 is MGHDK and CDR2 is SYGVNS. Trimming cost V 3 bases and J 9 bases; bases outside gene matches: 5. The CDR3, as DNA: TGTGCCAGCAGTGATACGACAGGGAGTTCACCCCTCCACTTT. Translating gives CASSDTTGSSPLHF.

In its sample, this clone was seen once. The chain joins TRBV18 to TRBJ2-7, with 9 bases fitting TRBD1. Germline V gene data show CDR1 as KGHSH and CDR2 as LQKENI. The V and J ends lost 2 bases and 0 bases, in that order; junction bases with no gene match: 2. The CDR3 runs 15 residues. The CDR3, as DNA: TGTGCCAGCTCACCAGAGACAGGGGGCTCCTACGAGCAGTACTTC. It codes for CASSPETGGSYEQYF.

The CDR3 DNA follows: TGTGCCAGCAGCTCTAGCGGGAGAAGGACAGATACGCAGTATTTT. It codes for CASSSSGRRTDTQYF. V is TRBV11-3 and J is TRBJ2-3; 10 positions match TRBD2. Germline V gene data show CDR1 as SGHNT and CDR2 as YENEEA. CDR3 length equals 15 residues. With V trimmed by 4 bases and J by 3 bases, 4 bases remained unmatched.

The chain employs TRBV19 and TRBJ1-1; 7 bases agree with TRBD1. With 4 bases clipped from V and 2 bases from J, the junction kept 7 bases outside the gene matches. Germline V CDR1 and CDR2: LNHDA, SQIVND (reference sequence). This CDR3 spans 15 amino acids. CDR3 coding DNA: TGTGCCAGTAGTAGGTACAGGGGCCGAAACACTGAAGCTTTCTTT. Its translation is CASSRYRGRNTEAFF. Full variable domain (missing parts from reference TRBV19 and TRBJ1-1): DGGITQSPKYLFRKEGQNVTLSCEQNLNHDAMYWYRQDPGQGLRLIYYSQIVNDFQKGDIAEGYSVSREKKESFPLTVTSAQKNPTAFYLCASSRYRGRNTEAFFGQGTRLTVV.

The CDR3 is CACRRTGLNPNTEAFF. The CDR3 nucleotides are TGTGCCTGCCGCCGGACAGGGTTAAATCCGAACACTGAAGCTTTCTTT. The chain links TRBV30 to TRBJ1-1, with 8 bases aligning to TRBD1. The CDR3 totals 16 residues. With 6 bases clipped from V and 1 base from J, the junction kept 13 bases outside the gene matches. From germline, CDR1 is GTSNPN and CDR2 SVGIG (reference sequence).

The V call is TRBV5-8, the J call TRBJ1-4, with a weak D call TRBD1 (5 bases). This CDR3 spans 15 amino acids. V was clipped by 0 bases and J by 3 bases, with 9 bases between them. Germline CDR1 is SGHTS and CDR2 is YDEGEE. CDR3 nucleotide sequence: TGTGCCAGCAGCTTGGTTGGGGGACCTAATGAAAAACTGTTTTTT. It yields the protein CASSLVGGPNEKLFF. Using reference TRBV5-8 and TRBJ1-4 for the parts outside the CDR3, the full variable domain is EAGVTQSPTHLIKTRGQQATLRCSPISGHTSVYWYQQALGLGLQFLLWYDEGEERNRGNFPPRFSGRQFPNYSSELNVNALELEDSALYLCASSLVGGPNEKLFFGSGTQLSVL.

The rearrangement links TRBV29-1 to TRBJ2-5; D remains ambiguous. The CDR3 loop spans 13 amino acids. V was cut by 4 bases and J by 4 bases, with 13 bases left in between. The germline V gene has CDR1 SQVTM and CDR2 ANQGSEA. CDR3: CSVVGLGRETQYF. The CDR3 coding sequence is TGCAGCGTTGTAGGTTTAGGGCGAGAGACCCAGTACTTC. Full variable domain (missing parts from reference TRBV29-1 and TRBJ2-5): SAVISQKPSRDICQRGTSLTIQCQVDSQVTMMFWYRQQPGQSLTLIATANQGSEATYESGFVIDKFPISRPNLTFSTLTVSNMSPEDSSIYLCSVVGLGRETQYFGPGTRLLVL.

The J gene is TRBJ1-1, the V gene TRBV30; D ambiguous. Germline V gene lookup returns CDR1 GTSNPN and CDR2 SVGIG (reference sequence). Deletions cut 4 bases from V and 0 bases from J, with 9 bases between. This CDR3 region has 13 residues. CDR3 amino acids: CAWKAALNTEAFF. In DNA, the CDR3 is TGTGCCTGGAAGGCAGCCCTGAACACTGAAGCTTTCTTT.

In nucleotides, the CDR3 is TGTGCCAGCAGCTTAGATCTTAGGAATGAGCAGTTCTTC. Amino acids: CASSLDLRNEQFF. The chain joins TRBV7-2 to TRBJ2-1; D uncertain. V lost 1 base to trimming and J lost 7 bases, with 8 bases between them. Germline lookup yields CDR1 SGHTA and CDR2 FQGNSA. The CDR3 contains 13 residues.

The chain combines TRBV11-2 with TRBJ1-4; D is ambiguous. Trimming shortened V by 0 bases and J by 5 bases, and 7 bases separated the two germline ends. Germline V CDR1 and CDR2: SGHAT, FQNNGV. This CDR3 is built from 14 residues. CDR3 DNA: TGTGCCAGCAGCTTAGATATAGGAAATGAAAAACTGTTTTTT. Translating it yields CASSLDIGNEKLFF.

The rearrangement joins TRBV9 to TRBJ2-1; 7 bases map to TRBD1. V was pared by 0 bases and J by 8 bases, with 8 bases of the junction left unmatched. This CDR3 contains 15 residues. Germline-derived CDR1 and CDR2 are SGDLS and YYNGEE. The CDR3 DNA sequence: TGTGCCAGCAGCGTAGAGGGTGACAGGGCGTATGAGCAGTTCTTC. It yields the protein CASSVEGDRAYEQFF. Drawing the rest from reference TRBV9 and TRBJ2-1, the complete variable domain is DSGVTQTPKHLITATGQRVTLRCSPRSGDLSVYWYQQSLDQGLQFLIQYYNGEERAKGNILERFSAQQFPDLHSELNLSSLELGDSALYFCASSVEGDRAYEQFFGPGTRLTVL.